The 11 T cell receptor beta chains in this list originate from one sample, sequenced in a study of blood T cell repertoires in COVID-19. Profiling relied on immunoSEQ multiplex PCR, and the TCRdb table lists in-frame clones only, not all of them. The sample lists over 150,000 clones; around 85% were seen once. Sequenced material: PBMCs or T cells enriched from blood (not recorded which). The receptors were gathered from a middle-aged man who had recovered from COVID-19.

The chain is built from TRBV29-1 and TRBJ2-7; TRBD2 matches 7 bases. Germline CDR1 SQVTM, CDR2 ANQGSEA. Trimming took 5 bases from V and 3 from J; bases not matched to a gene: 16. CDR3 size: 16 residues. Written as DNA, the CDR3 is TGCAGCGTTTCCGACGGGGCGGGACTACAGAACTACGAGCAGTACTTC. The encoded protein is CSVSDGAGLQNYEQYF.

As DNA, the CDR3 is TGTGCCAGCGGCTTCGGGGGGCAAACTGAAGCTTTCTTT. It codes for CASGFGGQTEAFF. The chain combines TRBV2 with TRBJ1-1; D perhaps matches TRBD1 (6 bases). The CDR3 has 13 amino acids. The V and J ends lost 8 bases and 5 bases respectively, with 15 bases between them. CDR1 SNHLY and CDR2 FYNNEI come from the germline V gene.

The chain joins TRBV3-1 (or the pseudogene TRBV3-2) to TRBJ1-1, with TRBD1 as a possible D gene (5 bases). CDR1 and CDR2 from the germline V gene are LGHDT and YNNKEL (reference sequence). The V end lost 4 bases, the J end lost 0 bases, and 18 bases lay between the germline ends. The CDR3 is made up of 17 amino acids. CDR3 residues: CASSLYSGASMNTEAFF. CDR3 nucleotide sequence: TGTGCCAGCAGCCTGTACAGCGGGGCCTCCATGAACACTGAAGCTTTCTTT.

This chain links TRBV7-3 with TRBJ2-1, with 7 nucleotides matching TRBD1. Germline values: CDR1 SGHTA, CDR2 FQGTGA. There are 15 residues in the CDR3. The V and J ends lost 4 bases and 6 bases, in that order; junction bases with no gene match: 9. The CDR3 DNA reads TGTGCCAGCAGCTCCACAGGGGCCCGGACCAATGAGCAGTTCTTC. As protein: CASSSTGARTNEQFF.

This clone has only a few counts. In nucleotides, the CDR3 is TGTGCCAGTAGTACCTCCGACAGGGGAACTAATGAAAAACTGTTTTTT. The encoded protein is CASSTSDRGTNEKLFF. V is TRBV19 and J is TRBJ1-4, with TRBD1 matching 8 bases. Germline loops: CDR1 LNHDA, CDR2 SQIVND (reference sequence). Trimming cost V 4 bases and J 1 base; bases outside gene matches: 5. This CDR3 comprises 16 residues.

The count of this clone is one. The rearrangement joins TRBV25-1 to TRBJ2-7; 10 bases match TRBD1. CDR3 size: 14 residues. Trimming took 4 bases from V and 4 from J; bases not matched to a gene: 4. Germline CDR1 MGHDK, CDR2 SYGVNS. This CDR3 reads CASSVDRGLYEQYF. CDR3 coding DNA: TGTGCCAGCAGTGTGGACAGGGGGTTATACGAGCAGTACTTC.

The V and J genes are TRBV20-1 and TRBJ2-1, with a possible D match to TRBD2 (5 bases). There are 13 residues in the CDR3. The germline V gene encodes CDR1 DFQATT and CDR2 SNEGSKA (reference sequence). V was trimmed by 3 bases and J by 12 bases, leaving 18 bases between them. The CDR3 spells CSASLPGSGVQFF. CDR3 sequence (DNA): TGCAGTGCTAGTCTCCCGGGGAGCGGTGTGCAGTTCTTC.

The gene calls are TRBV29-1 and TRBJ2-7, with TRBD1 matching over 9 bases. Germline-derived CDR1 and CDR2 are SQVTM and ANQGSEA. The length of the CDR3 is 16 residues. V was pared by 3 bases and J by 2 bases, with 11 bases of the junction left unmatched. The DNA of the CDR3 is TGCAGCGTTGAGCGGCGTGGGGACAGGGCACCCTACGAGCAGTACTTC. Protein: CSVERRGDRAPYEQYF.

The chain recombines TRBV7-9 with TRBJ2-1; maybe TRBD1 (6 bases). The germline CDR1 and CDR2 sequences are SEHNR and FQNEAQ (reference sequence). CDR3 size: 15 residues. The germline V and J ends were trimmed by 5 bases and 4 bases, with 15 bases remaining between them. This chain's CDR3 is CASSPSEGEYNEQFF. The CDR3 DNA follows: TGTGCCAGCAGCCCCTCTGAGGGGGAGTACAATGAGCAGTTCTTC.

This chain uses TRBV9 with TRBJ1-1, with TRBD1 as a possible D gene (6 bases). The germline CDR1 and CDR2 sequences are SGDLS and YYNGEE. V dropped 2 bases and J dropped 0 bases, with 8 bases sitting between them. The CDR3 is made up of 14 amino acids. The CDR3 loop is CASSVGTLNTEAFF. In nucleotides, the CDR3 is TGTGCCAGCAGCGTGGGGACATTGAACACTGAAGCTTTCTTT.

This sequence joins TRBV7-9 and TRBJ2-6, with D perhaps matching TRBD1 (5 bases). Trimming took 5 bases from V and 0 from J, leaving 14 bases between them. Germline lookup yields CDR1 SEHNR and CDR2 FQNEAQ (reference sequence). This CDR3 comprises 17 residues. The CDR3 DNA reads as TGTGCCAGCAGCCCCCATTCCACAGGCTCTGGGGCCAACGTCCTGACTTTC. As protein: CASSPHSTGSGANVLTF.